Shown below are 17 T cell receptor beta chains from a single sample sequenced in a study of blood T cell repertoires in COVID-19. Using immunoSEQ multiplex PCR, the repertoire was profiled, and TCRdb retains in-frame clones only, with some absent. The sample consists of around 300,000 clones, approximately 91% of them appearing once. Sequences were obtained from peripheral blood. The source is a man aged 50 to 59 with acute or convalescent COVID-19.

V and J are TRBV27 and TRBJ2-7; 9 bases match TRBD1. CDR3 size: 15 residues. The junction had 4 bases not matched to a gene; V was cut back by 0 bases and J by 4 bases. Germline V gives CDR1 MNHEY, CDR2 SMNVEV (reference sequence). DNA for the CDR3: TGTGCCAGCAGTTTATCTCGACAGGGGGGGTACGAGCAGTACTTC. It is translated as CASSLSRQGGYEQYF.

V usage is TRBV15 and J usage is TRBJ1-3, with D hard to call. Looked up from germline, CDR1 is LNHNV and CDR2 is YYDKDF (reference sequence). V lost 6 bases and J 0 bases, leaving 9 bases between the germline ends. The CDR3 covers 14 residues. CDR3 residues: CATRAGYSGNTIYF. For the CDR3, the DNA is TGTGCCACCAGGGCGGGATACTCTGGAAACACCATATATTTT.

The DNA of the CDR3 is TGTGCCAGCAGCTTAGGGCCGGGACAGAACTATGGCTACACCTTC. It codes for CASSLGPGQNYGYTF. The V call is TRBV7-9, the J call TRBJ1-2, with 7 bases that match TRBD1. The V segment lost 1 base and the J segment 2 bases; nucleotides outside the gene matches: 4. The CDR3 contains 15 residues. Germline V gene sequence: CDR1 SEHNR, CDR2 FQNEAQ (reference sequence).

CDR3 sequence: CASSDLTYNEQFF. CDR3 coding DNA: TGTGCCAGCTCGGACTTGACCTACAATGAGCAGTTCTTC. The gene calls are TRBV27 and TRBJ2-1; D is perhaps TRBD2 (5 bases). The CDR3 has 13 amino acids. CDR1 and CDR2 from the germline V gene are MNHEY and SMNVEV (reference sequence). With 8 bases removed from V and 2 bases from J, the gap between germline ends came to 10 bases.

The chain is built from TRBV7-9 and TRBJ1-1; no clear D. The CDR3 is 13 amino acids. CDR1 is SEHNR and CDR2 is FQNEAQ in the germline V gene (reference sequence). V lost 6 bases, J lost 1 base, and 9 bases lay in between. In nucleotides, the CDR3 is TGTGCCAGCAGTGCAACGGGGAACACTGAAGCTTTCTTT. Its protein product is CASSATGNTEAFF.

The chain uses TRBV6-5 and TRBJ1-4; TRBD1 matches 8 bases. The CDR3 is made up of 14 amino acids. Germline CDR1 is MNHEY and CDR2 is SVGAGI. Unmatched junction bases numbered 10, after V lost 6 bases and J lost 10 bases. CDR3 region: CASRDRDLIGKLFF. Written as DNA, the CDR3 is TGTGCCAGCAGGGACAGGGATCTTATAGGAAAACTGTTTTTT.

The chain joins TRBV18 to TRBJ1-4; 7 nucleotides line up with TRBD1. CDR1 and CDR2 from the germline V gene are KGHSH and LQKENI. The CDR3 is made up of 14 amino acids. With V trimmed by 3 bases and J by 14 bases, 12 bases remained unmatched. The CDR3 spells CASSPDRQMGVLFF. The DNA for the CDR3 is TGTGCCAGCTCACCGGACAGGCAAATGGGGGTGCTGTTTTTT.

V gene TRBV5-1 combines with J gene TRBJ1-2, with TRBD1 as a possible D gene (5 bases). Per germline, CDR1 SGHRS and CDR2 YFSETQ. The CDR3 totals 17 residues. V was clipped by 4 bases and J by 0 bases, with 19 bases between them. The CDR3 spells CASSESQGGYSNYGYTF. The CDR3 bases are TGCGCCAGCAGCGAAAGTCAGGGCGGCTATTCTAACTATGGCTACACCTTC.

The chain recombines TRBV4-1 with TRBJ2-7; D is possibly TRBD1 (5 bases). The V gene's germline CDR1 is MGHRA and CDR2 YSYEKL. This CDR3 is 14 amino acids long. Trimming removed 2 bases from V and 5 bases from J, with 13 bases in between. This CDR3 reads CASSQRSRVDEQYF. The CDR3 nucleotides are TGCGCCAGCAGCCAAAGGAGCAGGGTAGACGAGCAGTACTTC.

This sequence joins TRBV6-5 and TRBJ2-1, with 7 bases aligning to TRBD2. Trimming at V came to 7 bases and at J to 6 bases, leaving 9 bases not matched to a gene. Germline lookup yields CDR1 MNHEY and CDR2 SVGAGI. The length of the CDR3 is 14 residues. Here the CDR3 reads CASTTTGGGNEQFF. The CDR3 nucleotides are TGTGCCAGCACTACTACCGGCGGGGGCAATGAGCAGTTCTTC.

The chain employs TRBV7-9 and TRBJ2-1, with 7 positions matching TRBD1. V was clipped by 6 bases and J by 8 bases; unmatched bases: 7. The germline CDR1 and CDR2 sequences are SEHNR and FQNEAQ (reference sequence). The CDR3 is 13 residues long. The CDR3 here is CASSSRQGHEQFF. In DNA, the CDR3 is TGTGCCAGCAGTTCCCGACAGGGACATGAGCAGTTCTTC.

This clone came up once. The chain uses TRBV2 and TRBJ1-1; D gene unclear. The V gene's germline CDR1 is SNHLY and CDR2 FYNNEI. The CDR3 sequence is 13 residues long. V gave up 1 base and J gave up 11 bases, with 14 bases separating them. The CDR3 DNA reads TGTGCCAGCAGTGAAGGGAGTAGACCCGTGGCTTTCTTT. Translated: CASSEGSRPVAFF.

V and J are TRBV5-4 and TRBJ2-7, with 12 bases that match TRBD1. Germline V gene data show CDR1 as SGHNT and CDR2 as YYREEE (reference sequence). This CDR3 has 15 residues. Trimming took 0 bases from V and 6 from J; bases not matched to a gene: 4. The CDR3, as DNA: TGTGCCAGCAGCTTGGCGGGACAGGGGGCTGCCGAGCAGTACTTC. Protein: CASSLAGQGAAEQYF.

J is TRBJ2-5 and V is TRBV3-1 (or the pseudogene TRBV3-2), with 10 bases that match TRBD2. After removal of 6 bases from V and 3 bases from J, the junction contained 4 bases not matched to a gene. The CDR3 has 14 residues. Germline CDR1 and CDR2: LGHDT and YNNKEL (reference sequence). DNA of the CDR3: TGTGCCAGCAGACTAGCGGGGACCAAAGAGACCCAGTACTTC. Translation gives CASRLAGTKETQYF.

In regard to this clone: Distinct nucleotide sequences in the sample also encode this CDR3. CDR3 DNA sequence: TGTGCCAGCAGCCAGAACCGGGACACTGAAGCTTTCTTT. Translation: CASSQNRDTEAFF. The J gene is TRBJ1-1, the V gene TRBV3-1 (or the pseudogene TRBV3-2); D not resolved. Trimming took off 3 bases at V and 3 bases at J, with 8 bases between the two ends. CDR3 length: 13 residues. In germline, CDR1 is LGHDT, CDR2 YNNKEL (reference sequence).

This clone was detected once. V usage is TRBV7-6 and J usage is TRBJ2-3; TRBD2 might be the D (6 bases). The CDR3 totals 15 residues. V was trimmed by 5 bases and J by 0 bases, leaving 12 bases between them. Germline assignment: CDR1 SGHVS and CDR2 FNYEAQ. The CDR3 DNA follows: TGTGCCAGCAGCGCCCCGGGACTGAGCACAGATACGCAGTATTTT. The encoded protein is CASSAPGLSTDTQYF. The whole variable domain, filled in from reference TRBV7-6 and TRBJ2-3, reads GAGVSQSPRYKVTKRGQDVALRCDPISGHVSLYWYRQALGQGPEFLTYFNYEAQQDKSGLPNDRFSAERPEGSISTLTIQRTEQRDSAMYRCASSAPGLSTDTQYFGPGTRLTVL.

The gene calls are TRBV6-1 and TRBJ1-2; the match to TRBD1 covers 9 bases. Germline loops: CDR1 MNHNS, CDR2 SASEGT. This CDR3 spans 15 amino acids. V shed 3 bases, J shed 4 bases, and the junction held 6 bases outside the gene matches. The CDR3 DNA sequence: TGTGCCAGCAGTGAGACAGGGGGGGCGATCTATGGCTACACCTTC. Amino acids: CASSETGGAIYGYTF.